This passage covers 31 T cell receptor beta chains from one sample sequenced in a study of T cell repertoires in cytomegalovirus infection. Which antigens these TCRs recognize remains unknown. TCRdb called the reads again in MiXCR, with one record for every CDR3 protein. The profile shows about 60,000 distinct CDR3 sequences, roughly 20% of them singletons. Here the sequenced sample was CD8+ T cells from cultured PBMCs, taken from culture after CMV antigen stimulation. The receptor set was obtained from a human donor in good health (CMV status not recorded). Some clones in this sample may be carry-over from other donors' samples.

In this sample, this clonotype turned up many times. The genes are TRBV27 and TRBJ1-1; tentative D call: TRBD1 (5 bases). This CDR3 has 14 amino acids. V lost 6 bases, J lost 3 bases, and 14 bases lay in between. Germline values: CDR1 MNHEY, CDR2 SMNVEV (reference sequence). In DNA, the CDR3 is TGTGCCAGCAGCCCGTGGGACCTGGACACTGAAGCTTTCTTT. Encoded protein: CASSPWDLDTEAFF.

The V and J genes are TRBV4-3 and TRBJ1-2; D gene unclear. This CDR3 has 16 amino acids. V was clipped by 2 bases and J by 4 bases, with 17 bases between them. CDR1 is LGHNA and CDR2 is YSLEER in the germline V gene. This CDR3 is CASSQMLQTELYGYTF. The DNA for the CDR3 is TGCGCCAGCAGCCAAATGTTACAGACGGAGCTCTATGGCTACACCTTC.

The J gene is TRBJ1-5, the V gene TRBV5-6, with 9 bases fitting TRBD1. CDR1 and CDR2 from the germline V gene are SGHDT and YYEEEE. CDR3 length: 14 amino acids. Losses at the gene ends were 4 bases for V and 11 bases for J; bases not matched to a gene: 10. The CDR3, as DNA: TGTGCCAGCAGCATAAGCAGGGACAGGGTGTCCCAGCATTTT. This sequence encodes CASSISRDRVSQHF.

The gene calls are TRBV7-3 and TRBJ2-1; D is perhaps TRBD2 (5 bases). The V gene's germline CDR1 is SGHTA and CDR2 FQGTGA. V lost 8 bases and J 0 bases, leaving 11 bases between the germline ends. The CDR3 totals 14 residues. CDR3 amino acids: CASARGSSYNEQFF. The CDR3 region has the DNA TGTGCCAGCGCCCGGGGAAGCTCCTACAATGAGCAGTTCTTC.

The chain couples TRBV28 to TRBJ1-5; D perhaps matches TRBD1 (5 bases). The germline V gene encodes CDR1 MDHEN and CDR2 SYDVKM. V lost 1 base and J lost 1, with 8 bases in between. This CDR3 is built from 15 residues. The CDR3: CASSLFRTSNQPQHF. Here the CDR3 DNA reads TGTGCCAGCAGTTTATTCAGGACAAGCAATCAGCCCCAGCATTTT.

The V gene is TRBV5-1, the J gene TRBJ2-1; 14 nucleotides match TRBD2. Germline V lookup: CDR1 SGHRS, CDR2 YFSETQ. V was pared by 4 bases and J by 8 bases, with 8 bases of the junction left unmatched. The CDR3 loop spans 16 amino acids. The CDR3 bases are TGCGCCAGCAGCCCCCCGATGGGACTAGCGGGGGATGAGCAGTTCTTC. Residues: CASSPPMGLAGDEQFF.

This clonotype was detected only a few times. The chain links TRBV10-3 to TRBJ2-1; D not resolved. Trimming left V 0 bases short and J 6 bases short, with 6 bases between. From germline, CDR1 is ENHRY and CDR2 SYGVKD. This CDR3 has 13 amino acids. The CDR3 loop reads CAISESQSNEQFF. CDR3 nucleotides: TGTGCCATCAGTGAGTCACAGAGCAATGAGCAGTTCTTC.

The gene calls are TRBV7-2 and TRBJ2-7; D unclear. CDR3 length: 14 residues. Trimming removed 5 bases from V and 5 bases from J, with 16 bases in between. Germline CDR1 and CDR2: SGHTA and FQGNSA. The CDR3 nucleotides read TGTGCCAGCAGCCCCGTGCCGGGTCGGCACGAGCAGTACTTC. Its protein is CASSPVPGRHEQYF.

The chain carries TRBV4-3 and TRBJ2-4; D may match TRBD1 or TRBD2 (5 bases each). There are 14 residues in the CDR3. Trimming took off 3 bases at V and 8 bases at J, with 14 bases between the two ends. The germline gives CDR1 LGHNA, CDR2 YSLEER. This CDR3 is CASSQGPGSDIQYF. DNA of the CDR3: TGCGCCAGCAGCCAGGGACCGGGATCTGACATTCAGTACTTC.

V usage is TRBV7-8 and J usage is TRBJ1-1; D is possibly TRBD1 (6 bases). Germline CDR1 is SGHVS and CDR2 is FQNEAQ. V was cut by 5 bases and J by 0 bases, with 16 bases left in between. The CDR3 extends over 16 amino acids. In nucleotides, the CDR3 is TGTGCCAGCAGCCTGAGGACAGTCTCCCTGAACACTGAAGCTTTCTTT. Amino acid sequence: CASSLRTVSLNTEAFF.

This clonotype was found a few times. This sequence joins TRBV6-1 and TRBJ2-1; D is unclear. Trimming took 2 bases from V and 5 from J, leaving 10 bases between them. CDR1 is MNHNS, CDR2 SASEGT, per germline. The CDR3 consists of 14 residues. The CDR3 is CASSETVVDNEQFF. The CDR3 coding sequence is TGTGCCAGCAGTGAAACTGTGGTCGACAATGAGCAGTTCTTC.

This clonotype was seen a few times. V usage is TRBV2 and J usage is TRBJ2-1; a weak D match, TRBD2 (5 bases). The CDR3 is 12 residues long. CDR1 SNHLY and CDR2 FYNNEI come from the germline V gene. CDR3 in amino acids: CGSRLAWNEQFF. The DNA for the CDR3 is TGTGGAAGTCGGCTAGCATGGAATGAGCAGTTCTTC.

The rearrangement uses TRBV19 and TRBJ2-5, with 9 bases matching TRBD1. From germline, CDR1 is LNHDA and CDR2 SQIVND (reference sequence). V was pared by 3 bases and J by 0 bases, with 2 bases of the junction left unmatched. The CDR3 length is 15 residues. Here the CDR3 DNA reads TGTGCCAGTAGTATGGGGACAGGGAACCAAGAGACCCAGTACTTC. This encodes CASSMGTGNQETQYF.

This clonotype was counted between two and nine times. The V call is TRBV24-1, the J call TRBJ2-1; 7 bases agree with TRBD1. Germline V gene lookup returns CDR1 KGHDR and CDR2 SFDVKD. The CDR3 totals 15 residues. With 4 bases clipped from V and 2 bases from J, the junction kept 4 bases outside the gene matches. The CDR3 bases are TGTGCCACCAGTGACCCCGACAGGGCCTACAATGAGCAGTTCTTC. Translation: CATSDPDRAYNEQFF.

This clonotype was recorded many times. The rearrangement links TRBV6-2 or TRBV6-3 to TRBJ2-7, with 13 nucleotides matching TRBD2. This CDR3 is built from 15 residues. Germline CDR1 reads MNHEY; CDR2 reads SVGEGT. V trimming: 6 bases; J trimming: 7 bases; junction bases outside the gene matches: 9. The CDR3 DNA reads TGTGCCAGCAGGGTCTGGACTAGCGGGGGAAGAGAGCAGTACTTC. It is translated as CASRVWTSGGREQYF.

CDR3 region: CASSQAGRGDGYTF. The CDR3 nucleotides are TGTGCCAGCAGCCAAGCAGGGAGAGGAGATGGCTACACCTTC. The rearrangement links TRBV14 to TRBJ1-2; D possibly corresponds to TRBD1 (5 bases). The CDR3 length is 14 residues. Germline CDR1 reads SGHDN; CDR2 reads FVKESK. Trimming shortened V by 1 base and J by 6 bases, and 12 bases separated the two germline ends.

This clonotype was counted only a few times. The V call is TRBV19, the J call TRBJ2-5; TRBD2 aligns across 8 bases. The CDR3 extends over 16 amino acids. Germline V gene lookup returns CDR1 LNHDA and CDR2 SQIVND (reference sequence). V shed 5 bases, J shed 2 bases, and the junction held 10 bases outside the gene matches. The CDR3 DNA sequence: TGTGCCAGTAGTCCCCGATTACTAGCGGAACAAGAGACCCAGTACTTC. It translates to CASSPRLLAEQETQYF.

The CDR3 DNA reads as TGTGCCAGCAGTTCGGGACAGATTAACTATGGCTACACCTTC. Amino acid sequence: CASSSGQINYGYTF. The rearrangement links TRBV27 to TRBJ1-2, with 7 bases matching TRBD1. CDR3 size: 14 residues. Trimming removed 4 bases from V and 1 base from J; junction bases left unmatched: 3. From germline, CDR1 is MNHEY and CDR2 SMNVEV (reference sequence).

The V call is TRBV15, the J call TRBJ2-1, with TRBD2 matching over 9 bases. The trim removed 1 base at V and 3 bases at J, leaving 4 bases unmatched. The CDR3 is 16 amino acids. Germline lookup yields CDR1 LNHNV and CDR2 YYDKDF (reference sequence). Written as DNA, the CDR3 is TGTGCCACCAGCAGAGTAGCGGGAGCGGTCTACAATGAGCAGTTCTTC. Protein product: CATSRVAGAVYNEQFF.

The chain links TRBV5-1 to TRBJ2-5; no clear D. The ends were cut back, 0 bases at V and 1 base at J, with 22 bases in the middle. Germline V gene lookup returns CDR1 SGHRS and CDR2 YFSETQ. The CDR3 spans 19 residues. Here the CDR3 reads CASSLVGHVGYSVQETQYF. CDR3 nucleotide sequence: TGCGCCAGCAGCTTGGTCGGCCACGTGGGGTACAGTGTCCAAGAGACCCAGTACTTC.

The sample holds a few counts of this clonotype. One junction end does not reproduce the germline sequence, and a read error may be involved. V gene TRBV7-9 combines with J gene TRBJ2-1, with D maybe TRBD2 (6 bases). The germline gives CDR1 SEHNR, CDR2 FQNEAQ (reference sequence). The CDR3 is made up of 12 amino acids. CDR3 protein: CASSPGVDEQFF. CDR3 DNA: TGTGCCAGCAGCCCGGGGGTAGATGAACAGTTCTTC.

Many counts were recorded for this clonotype. The chain combines TRBV7-9 with TRBJ1-6; D is ambiguous. The length of the CDR3 is 14 residues. Trimming shortened V by 2 bases and J by 6 bases, and 8 bases separated the two germline ends. The germline V gene has CDR1 SEHNR and CDR2 FQNEAQ (reference sequence). CDR3 residues: CASSLPWLNSPLHF. The CDR3 bases are TGTGCCAGCAGCTTACCTTGGCTTAATTCACCCCTCCACTTT.

This clonotype was picked up a small number of times. This rearrangement joins TRBV19 to TRBJ1-1, with unresolved D. The CDR3 is 15 amino acids. Germline V gene data show CDR1 as LNHDA and CDR2 as SQIVND (reference sequence). Trimming left V 4 bases short and J 7 bases short, with 19 bases between. The CDR3 loop is CASSTRGPPGGEAFF. In DNA form, the CDR3 reads TGTGCCAGTAGTACGCGGGGTCCACCCGGCGGTGAAGCTTTCTTT.

This clonotype has a count of ten or more. The CDR3 loop is CASSIRDRVYEQYF. DNA of the CDR3: TGTGCCAGCTCCATCCGGGACAGGGTCTACGAGCAGTACTTC. V is TRBV18 and J is TRBJ2-7, with 9 positions matching TRBD1. CDR1 is KGHSH, CDR2 LQKENI, per germline. V dropped 6 bases and J dropped 3; count of bases not matched to a gene: 6. The CDR3 loop spans 14 amino acids.

This clonotype was found many times. This chain uses TRBV12-3 or TRBV12-4 with TRBJ2-2; tentatively, D is TRBD1 (6 bases). V gave up 4 bases and J gave up 3 bases, with 15 bases separating them. The CDR3 runs to 16 residues. The DNA of the CDR3 is TGTGCCAGCAGTTCAAGGCCGCGACAGGACACCGGGGAGCTGTTTTTT. This encodes CASSSRPRQDTGELFF.

This clonotype was detected only a few times. The V gene is TRBV6-2 or TRBV6-3, the J gene TRBJ1-5; 10 nucleotides line up with TRBD1. V lost 2 bases to trimming and J lost 4 bases; unmatched junction nucleotides: 17. Germline V CDR1 and CDR2: MNHEY, SVGEGT. The CDR3 runs 20 residues. CDR3: CASSYLYFDRGRPWNQPQHF. The CDR3 coding sequence is TGTGCCAGCAGTTACCTTTACTTCGACAGGGGGCGACCTTGGAATCAGCCCCAGCATTTT.

The V call is TRBV7-2, the J call TRBJ2-7; 7 nucleotides align to TRBD1. V shed 2 bases and J 2 bases; nucleotides not matched to a gene: 0. The CDR3 has 13 amino acids. The germline gives CDR1 SGHTA, CDR2 FQGNSA. The CDR3 reads CASSLTGAYEQYF. CDR3 nucleotide sequence: TGTGCCAGCAGCTTAACAGGGGCCTACGAGCAGTACTTC. Based on the CDR3 plus reference TRBV7-2 and TRBJ2-7, the full variable domain is GAGVSQSPSNKVTEKGKDVELRCDPISGHTALYWYRQSLGQGLEFLIYFQGNSAPDKSGLPSDRFSAERTGGSVSTLTIQRTQQEDSAVYLCASSLTGAYEQYFGPGTRLTVT.

There are a few counts of this clonotype. This chain links TRBV20-1 with TRBJ2-7; 10 bases line up with TRBD2. CDR3 length: 14 amino acids. The junction had 8 bases not matched to a gene; V was cut back by 5 bases and J by 4 bases. CDR1 is DFQATT and CDR2 is SNEGSKA in the germline V gene (reference sequence). Here the CDR3 reads CSALKREGRYEQYF. CDR3 DNA sequence: TGCAGTGCTCTCAAGCGGGAGGGCCGGTACGAGCAGTACTTC.

This chain joins TRBV7-8 and TRBJ2-7, with D perhaps assigned TRBD1 or TRBD2 (6 bases each). CDR1 and CDR2 (germline): SGHVS, FQNEAQ. This CDR3 spans 17 amino acids. The V gene lost 0 bases and the J gene lost 3 bases, with 18 bases spanning the gap. The CDR3 nucleotides read TGTGCCAGCAGCTTAGCCAGGGGACTCCACAGGGACTACGAGCAGTACTTC. Translated: CASSLARGLHRDYEQYF.

There are a few counts of this clonotype. This chain connects TRBV9 to TRBJ1-1, with unresolved D. The CDR3 is made up of 14 amino acids. The germline V and J ends were trimmed by 4 bases and 0 bases, with 10 bases remaining between them. CDR1 and CDR2 (germline): SGDLS, YYNGEE. The CDR3 DNA sequence: TGTGCCAGCAGCCCGGTCCCTCTGAACACTGAAGCTTTCTTT. The encoded protein is CASSPVPLNTEAFF.

The chain links TRBV7-3 to TRBJ2-1; D perhaps matches TRBD1 (6 bases). The germline V gene has CDR1 SGHTA and CDR2 FQGTGA. CDR3 length: 17 amino acids. The V and J ends lost 2 bases and 0 bases respectively, with 14 bases between them. The CDR3 loop is CASSLSPGESSYNEQFF. The CDR3 DNA follows: TGTGCCAGCAGCTTATCCCCAGGGGAAAGCTCCTACAATGAGCAGTTCTTC. Full variable domain (remainder filled in from reference TRBV7-3 and TRBJ2-1): GAGVSQTPSNKVTEKGKYVELRCDPISGHTALYWYRQSLGQGPEFLIYFQGTGAADDSGLPNDRFFAVRPEGSVSTLKIQRTERGDSAVYLCASSLSPGESSYNEQFFGPGTRLTVL.